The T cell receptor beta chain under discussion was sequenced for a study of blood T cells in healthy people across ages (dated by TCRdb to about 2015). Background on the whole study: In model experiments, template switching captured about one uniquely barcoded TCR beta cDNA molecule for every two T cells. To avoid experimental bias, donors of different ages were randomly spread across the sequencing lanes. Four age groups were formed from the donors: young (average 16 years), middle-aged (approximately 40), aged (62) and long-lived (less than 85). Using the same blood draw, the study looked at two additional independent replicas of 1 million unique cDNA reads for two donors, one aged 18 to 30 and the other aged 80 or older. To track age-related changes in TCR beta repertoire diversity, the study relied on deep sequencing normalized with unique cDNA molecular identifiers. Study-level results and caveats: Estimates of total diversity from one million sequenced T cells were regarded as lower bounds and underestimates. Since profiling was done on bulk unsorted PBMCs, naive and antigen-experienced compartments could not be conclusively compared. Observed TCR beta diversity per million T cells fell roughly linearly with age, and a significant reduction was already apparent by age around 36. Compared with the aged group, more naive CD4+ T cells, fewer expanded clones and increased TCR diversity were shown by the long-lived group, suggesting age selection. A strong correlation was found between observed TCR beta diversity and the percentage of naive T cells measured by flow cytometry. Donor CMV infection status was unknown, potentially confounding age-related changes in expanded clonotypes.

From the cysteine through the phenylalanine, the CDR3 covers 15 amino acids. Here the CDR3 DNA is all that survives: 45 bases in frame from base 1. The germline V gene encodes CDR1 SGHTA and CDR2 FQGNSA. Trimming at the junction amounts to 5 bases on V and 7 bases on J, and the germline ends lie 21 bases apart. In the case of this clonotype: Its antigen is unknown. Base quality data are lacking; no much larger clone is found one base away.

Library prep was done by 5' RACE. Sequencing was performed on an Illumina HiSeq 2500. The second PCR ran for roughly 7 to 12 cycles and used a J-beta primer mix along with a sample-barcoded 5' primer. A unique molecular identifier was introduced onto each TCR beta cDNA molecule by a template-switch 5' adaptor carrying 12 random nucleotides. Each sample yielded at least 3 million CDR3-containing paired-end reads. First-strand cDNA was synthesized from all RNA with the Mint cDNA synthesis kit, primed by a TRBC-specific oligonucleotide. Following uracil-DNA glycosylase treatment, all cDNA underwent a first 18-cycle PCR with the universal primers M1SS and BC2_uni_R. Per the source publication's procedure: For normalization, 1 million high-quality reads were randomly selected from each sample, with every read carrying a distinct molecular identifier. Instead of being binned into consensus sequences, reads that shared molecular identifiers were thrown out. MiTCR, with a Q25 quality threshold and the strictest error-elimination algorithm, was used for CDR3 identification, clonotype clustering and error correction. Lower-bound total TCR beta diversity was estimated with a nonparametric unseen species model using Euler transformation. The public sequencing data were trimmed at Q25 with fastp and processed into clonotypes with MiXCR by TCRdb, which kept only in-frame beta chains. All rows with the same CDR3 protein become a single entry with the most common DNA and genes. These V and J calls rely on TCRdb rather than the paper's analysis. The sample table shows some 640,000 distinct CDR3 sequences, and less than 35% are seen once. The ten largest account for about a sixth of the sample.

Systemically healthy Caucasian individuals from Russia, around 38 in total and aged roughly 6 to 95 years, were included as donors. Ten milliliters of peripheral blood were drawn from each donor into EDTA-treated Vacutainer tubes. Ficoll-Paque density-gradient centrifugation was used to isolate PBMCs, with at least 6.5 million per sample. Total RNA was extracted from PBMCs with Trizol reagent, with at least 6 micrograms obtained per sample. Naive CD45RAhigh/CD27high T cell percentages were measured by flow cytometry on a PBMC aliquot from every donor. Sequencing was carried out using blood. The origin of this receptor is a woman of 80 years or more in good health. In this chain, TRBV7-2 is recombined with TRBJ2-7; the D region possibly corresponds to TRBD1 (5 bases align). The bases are TGTGCCAGCAGCCTCGACAGAGCTGCCTACAATGAGCAGTACTTC. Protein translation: CASSLDRAAYNEQYF.